This passage covers 30 T cell receptor beta chains from one sample sequenced in a study of T cells after yellow fever vaccination. One entry per CDR3 protein, called by TCRdb with MiXCR from the 5' RACE reads. Of about 58,000 distinct CDR3 sequences listed, approximately 7.7% were seen once; the top ten hold 30% to 40%. The sample consisted of CD8+ T cells sorted from PBMCs, taken on the day of the first yellow fever vaccination. These receptors all stem from a man younger than 30 who received the YFV17D yellow fever vaccine.

This clonotype was seen repeatedly, ten times or more. The junction differs from germline at one of its ends, possibly a read error. The CDR3 DNA sequence: TGCGCGGTCGGGTCCAAAGAGACCCAGTACTTC. It translates to CAVGSKETQYF. The V and J genes are TRBV12-3 or TRBV12-4 and TRBJ2-5, with no clear D. The CDR3 spans 11 residues.

In this sample, this clonotype turned up many times. CDR3 region: CASSLGRAQPQHF. As DNA, the CDR3 is TGTGCCAGCAGTTTAGGTAGGGCTCAGCCCCAGCATTTT. The chain couples TRBV12-3 or TRBV12-4 to TRBJ1-5, with unresolved D. With 1 base removed from V and 6 bases from J, the gap between germline ends came to 7 bases. This CDR3 comprises 13 residues.

V and J are TRBV6-5 and TRBJ2-6; D remains ambiguous. The CDR3 is 14 amino acids. With 0 bases removed from V and 1 base from J, the gap between germline ends came to 1 base. Per germline, CDR1 MNHEY and CDR2 SVGAGI. The CDR3 here is CASSYSSGANVLTF. Written as DNA, the CDR3 is TGTGCCAGCAGTTACTCGTCTGGGGCCAACGTCCTGACTTTC.

This clonotype showed up many times. The CDR3 sequence: CASSHLSGDQPQHF. In DNA, the CDR3 is TGTGCCAGCAGCCACCTAAGTGGGGATCAGCCCCAGCATTTT. The chain combines TRBV4-2 with TRBJ1-5, with D hard to call. Germline V gene data show CDR1 as LGHNA and CDR2 as YNFKEQ. Trimming removed 3 bases at V and 5 bases at J, with 11 bases between. There are 14 residues in the CDR3.

The V call is TRBV27, the J call TRBJ2-7; no reliable D call. This CDR3 is built from 12 residues. Trimming took 5 bases from V and 3 from J, leaving 8 bases between them. Per the germline V gene, CDR1 is MNHEY and CDR2 is SMNVEV (reference sequence). The CDR3 DNA reads TGTGCCAGCAGTGGGCCCTACTACGAGCAGTACTTC. Its translation: CASSGPYYEQYF.

The chain employs TRBV6-2 or TRBV6-3 and TRBJ2-4; D unresolved. The germline V and J ends were trimmed by 2 bases and 6 bases, with 11 bases remaining between them. Germline-derived CDR1 and CDR2 are MNHEY and SVGEGT. The CDR3 spans 14 residues. The CDR3 sequence: CASSYRAAGNIQYF. As DNA, the CDR3 is TGTGCCAGCAGTTACCGGGCGGCCGGAAACATTCAGTACTTC.

A few counts support this clonotype. This chain joins TRBV10-3 and TRBJ2-7; a weak D match, TRBD2 (6 bases). The germline CDR1 and CDR2 sequences are ENHRY and SYGVKD. The germline V and J ends were trimmed by 6 bases and 3 bases, with 9 bases remaining between them. The CDR3 sequence is 12 residues long. CDR3 sequence (DNA): TGTGCCATCAGCCGCGGGGACTACGAGCAGTACTTC. It codes for CAISRGDYEQYF.

Ten or more counts support this clonotype. As DNA, the CDR3 is TGTGCCAGCAGCTCCGGCAGGGTATGGCAGGGGACCCAGTACTTC. Translating gives CASSSGRVWQGTQYF. The V call is TRBV7-9, the J call TRBJ2-5, with D maybe TRBD1 (5 bases). The CDR3 length is 15 residues. Germline V lookup: CDR1 SEHNR, CDR2 FQNEAQ (reference sequence). The V and J ends lost 4 bases and 7 bases respectively, with 19 bases between them.

This clonotype occurred many times. The rearrangement uses TRBV7-2 and TRBJ2-1, with D perhaps matching TRBD2 (5 bases). The V end lost 5 bases, the J end lost 1 base, and 12 bases lay between the germline ends. The CDR3 totals 15 residues. Germline V gene data show CDR1 as SGHTA and CDR2 as FQGNSA. The CDR3 coding sequence is TGTGCCAGCAGCCCGTCGGGAAATTCCTACAATGAGCAGTTCTTC. Translation: CASSPSGNSYNEQFF.

V usage is TRBV6-5 and J usage is TRBJ1-5; D is possibly TRBD1 (6 bases). The length of the CDR3 is 13 residues. V lost 8 bases to trimming and J lost 7 bases, with 15 bases between them. Per germline, CDR1 MNHEY and CDR2 SVGAGI. The CDR3 bases are TGTGCCAGCGGTTGGGGGGCCAAGCAGCCCCAGCATTTT. The encoded protein is CASGWGAKQPQHF.

This clonotype showed up many times. V gene TRBV7-2 combines with J gene TRBJ2-1; possibly TRBD1 or TRBD2 for D (5 bases each). Germline lookup yields CDR1 SGHTA and CDR2 FQGNSA. The CDR3 sequence is 13 residues long. The germline V and J ends were trimmed by 4 bases and 10 bases, with 14 bases remaining between them. The CDR3 loop reads CASSWDGAGEQFF. CDR3 sequence (DNA): TGTGCCAGCAGCTGGGACGGCGCAGGGGAGCAGTTCTTC.

This clonotype was recorded at least ten times. The chain couples TRBV5-1 to TRBJ2-5; D perhaps matches TRBD1 (6 bases). Germline values: CDR1 SGHRS, CDR2 YFSETQ. CDR3 length: 14 amino acids. V was cut by 2 bases and J by 5 bases, with 13 bases left in between. The CDR3 sequence: CASSFLGGSETQYF. CDR3 bases: TGCGCCAGCAGCTTTTTAGGGGGATCGGAGACCCAGTACTTC.

This clonotype came up a few times. The chain links TRBV20-1 to TRBJ2-4, with D tentatively TRBD2 (6 bases). Germline CDR1 and CDR2: DFQATT and SNEGSKA (reference sequence). V was clipped by 0 bases and J by 1 base, with 10 bases between them. This CDR3 region has 15 residues. Here the CDR3 reads CSARDWGVAKNIQYF. The CDR3 DNA is TGCAGTGCTAGAGACTGGGGGGTTGCCAAAAACATTCAGTACTTC.

This clonotype was seen once. A much larger clone lies a single base off, so this may be a read error. The rearrangement uses TRBV28 and TRBJ2-3; the match to TRBD2 covers 10 bases. The CDR3 totals 16 residues. Germline V gene lookup returns CDR1 MDHEN and CDR2 SYDVKM. The CDR3, as DNA: TGTGCCGGCAGTTCAAGCGGGGGGGCCGGAACAGATACGCAGTATTTT. This sequence encodes CAGSSSGGAGTDTQYF.

A remark on this clonotype: The germline gene is not matched at one end of the junction; a read error may be the cause. This chain joins TRBV7-2 and TRBJ2-7, with 8 bases that match TRBD1. Germline V lookup: CDR1 SGHTA, CDR2 FQGNSA. The CDR3 contains 17 residues. The CDR3 bases are TGTGCCAACAGCTTACCCCCGGGACAGGTGAGCTCCTACGAGCAGTACTTC. Its translation: CANSLPPGQVSSYEQYF.

This clonotype was found many times. V usage is TRBV4-3 and J usage is TRBJ2-7; 11 nucleotides match TRBD2. V lost 1 base, J lost 3 bases, and 2 bases stayed unmatched. Germline V gene data show CDR1 as LGHNA and CDR2 as YSLEER. CDR3 size: 15 residues. CDR3 protein: CASSQASGGLYEQYF. CDR3 DNA: TGCGCCAGCAGCCAAGCTAGCGGGGGGCTCTACGAGCAGTACTTC.

The table lists this clonotype with a few counts. V and J are TRBV6-5 and TRBJ2-5; TRBD2 matches 11 bases. This CDR3 spans 16 amino acids. Germline values: CDR1 MNHEY, CDR2 SVGAGI. Losses at the gene ends were 0 bases for V and 4 bases for J; bases not matched to a gene: 4. CDR3 residues: CASSYSYSGRGETQYF. The CDR3 DNA sequence: TGTGCCAGCAGTTACTCATATAGCGGGAGGGGAGAGACCCAGTACTTC.

This clonotype was observed at least ten times. The rearrangement links TRBV6-2 or TRBV6-3 to TRBJ2-5; unclear D gene. Germline V gene data show CDR1 as MNHEY and CDR2 as SVGEGT. V lost 4 bases to trimming and J lost 1 base, with 25 bases between them. The CDR3 runs to 19 residues. The CDR3 sequence: CASSSDRKIPRPPQETQYF. The CDR3 bases are TGTGCCAGCAGTTCGGATCGAAAAATTCCACGGCCTCCCCAAGAGACCCAGTACTTC.

This clonotype occurred many times. The V gene is TRBV29-1, the J gene TRBJ1-1, with TRBD1 as a possible D gene (6 bases). Germline values: CDR1 SQVTM, CDR2 ANQGSEA. This CDR3 comprises 12 residues. V was cut by 4 bases and J by 3 bases, with 9 bases left in between. The CDR3 DNA reads TGCAGCGTTGTGGGGGCCGACACTGAAGCTTTCTTT. It encodes CSVVGADTEAFF. The full variable domain, completed using reference TRBV29-1 and TRBJ1-1, is SAVISQKPSRDICQRGTSLTIQCQVDSQVTMMFWYRQQPGQSLTLIATANQGSEATYESGFVIDKFPISRPNLTFSTLTVSNMSPEDSSIYLCSVVGADTEAFFGQGTRLTVV.

This clonotype was counted many times. CDR3 sequence (DNA): TGCGCCAGCAGCCCCCAGCGAGGGGTAAACACCGGGGAGCTGTTTTTT. This sequence encodes CASSPQRGVNTGELFF. V gene TRBV4-1 combines with J gene TRBJ2-2; perhaps D is TRBD1 or TRBD2 (5 bases each). This CDR3 contains 16 residues. The V end lost 4 bases, the J end lost 2 bases, and 14 bases lay between the germline ends. Germline V lookup: CDR1 MGHRA, CDR2 YSYEKL.

This clonotype was detected a few times. The chain joins TRBV27 to TRBJ2-3; D is unclear. CDR1 and CDR2 (germline): MNHEY, SMNVEV (reference sequence). V gave up 5 bases and J gave up 1 base, with 7 bases separating them. The CDR3 length is 13 residues. The CDR3 coding sequence is TGTGCCAGCAGTGACCTCGGCACAGATACGCAGTATTTT. It encodes CASSDLGTDTQYF.

This clonotype has a handful of counts. J is TRBJ2-5 and V is TRBV6-2 or TRBV6-3, with D maybe TRBD2 (5 bases). The CDR3 has 14 amino acids. Germline lookup yields CDR1 MNHEY and CDR2 SVGEGT. Trimming left V 6 bases short and J 5 bases short, with 16 bases between. CDR3 loop: CASRPPGLRETQYF. The CDR3 DNA is TGTGCCAGCAGGCCACCGGGATTACGGGAGACCCAGTACTTC.

This clonotype was detected many times. The V gene is TRBV20-1, the J gene TRBJ2-5; D possibly corresponds to TRBD2 (6 bases). CDR1 and CDR2 (germline): DFQATT, SNEGSKA (reference sequence). With 2 bases removed from V and 1 base from J, the gap between germline ends came to 14 bases. The CDR3 has 15 amino acids. CDR3 DNA sequence: TGCAGTGCTAGAAAGGTGGGGGGACTCCAAGAGACCCAGTACTTC. Translated: CSARKVGGLQETQYF.

This chain uses TRBV4-1 with TRBJ1-1; tentatively, D is TRBD1 (5 bases). The CDR3 length is 14 residues. V was clipped by 1 base and J by 1 base, with 7 bases between them. Germline V lookup: CDR1 MGHRA, CDR2 YSYEKL. CDR3 amino acids: CASSQVTGNTEAFF. In nucleotides, the CDR3 is TGCGCCAGCAGCCAAGTTACAGGGAACACTGAAGCTTTCTTT.

This clonotype was observed many times. This chain connects TRBV7-8 to TRBJ2-7; D gene unclear. The CDR3 extends over 12 amino acids. The ends were cut back, 1 base at V and 3 bases at J, with 4 bases in the middle. Germline CDR1 is SGHVS and CDR2 is FQNEAQ. Here the CDR3 reads CASSLVGYEQYF. CDR3 DNA sequence: TGTGCCAGCAGCTTAGTGGGCTACGAGCAGTACTTC.

The rearrangement joins TRBV29-1 to TRBJ2-7, with a tentative D call TRBD2 (5 bases). Germline loops: CDR1 SQVTM, CDR2 ANQGSEA. The CDR3 consists of 12 residues. V shed 4 bases and J shed 1 base, with 8 bases lying between them. The CDR3 sequence: CSVVPGSYEQYF. The DNA for the CDR3 is TGCAGCGTTGTGCCGGGATCCTACGAGCAGTACTTC.

In this sample, this clonotype turned up a few times. The CDR3 bases are TGCGCCAGCAGCTTCAAACAGGGAGGCAATGAGCAGTTCTTC. Translated: CASSFKQGGNEQFF. V and J are TRBV5-1 and TRBJ2-1; either TRBD1 or TRBD2 may fit D (6 bases each). Trimming left V 2 bases short and J 6 bases short, with 12 bases between. The germline V gene encodes CDR1 SGHRS and CDR2 YFSETQ. This CDR3 has 14 residues.

This clonotype was observed a few times. The genes are TRBV4-3 and TRBJ1-2; no firm D call. The CDR3 contains 16 residues. V gave up 0 bases and J gave up 13 bases, with 24 bases separating them. Germline loops: CDR1 LGHNA, CDR2 YSLEER. This chain's CDR3 is CASSQDWTVDYKSGTF. The CDR3 coding sequence is TGCGCCAGCAGCCAAGATTGGACGGTCGACTATAAATCTGGCACCTTC.

This chain connects TRBV7-9 to TRBJ2-3, with 9 bases fitting TRBD1. Unmatched junction bases numbered 10, after V lost 4 bases and J lost 8 bases. The germline CDR1 and CDR2 sequences are SEHNR and FQNEAQ (reference sequence). This CDR3 contains 15 residues. The CDR3 sequence: CASSSPGQGSGTQYF. The CDR3 DNA sequence: TGTGCCAGCAGCTCCCCGGGACAGGGATCTGGTACGCAGTATTTT. Full variable domain (missing parts from reference TRBV7-9 and TRBJ2-3): DTGVSQNPRHKITKRGQNVTFRCDPISEHNRLYWYRQTLGQGPEFLTYFQNEAQLEKSRLLSDRFSAERPKGSFSTLEIQRTEQGDSAMYLCASSSPGQGSGTQYFGPGTRLTVL.

This clonotype was seen a handful of times. The V call is TRBV13, the J call TRBJ2-7; D possibly corresponds to TRBD1 (5 bases). Trimming took off 3 bases at V and 4 bases at J, with 10 bases between the two ends. Germline CDR1 is PRHDT and CDR2 is FYEKMQ (reference sequence). This CDR3 region has 13 residues. CDR3 sequence (DNA): TGTGCCAGCAGCTTCCAGGGATTGTACGAGCAGTACTTC. It specifies CASSFQGLYEQYF.